The 25 T cell receptor beta chains reported below all come from one sample, sequenced in a study of T cell responses to AZD1222 COVID-19 vaccine. Generated by immunoSEQ multiplex PCR, the TCRdb table keeps only in-frame clones and is missing some. The repertoire holds around 130,000 clones, with 90% as singletons. Source: peripheral blood, taken 28 days after the second dose of the MenACWY control vaccine. The receptors shown here come from an adult who received the MenACWY meningococcal vaccine as a control.

The chain has TRBV27 and TRBJ1-2; 7 bases align to TRBD1. CDR3 length: 14 amino acids. Germline V gives CDR1 MNHEY, CDR2 SMNVEV (reference sequence). The junction had 6 bases not matched to a gene; V was cut back by 4 bases and J by 4 bases. In nucleotides, the CDR3 is TGTGCCAGCAGTTCGGCGGGACAGATCTATGGCTACACCTTC. Amino acids: CASSSAGQIYGYTF.

V usage is TRBV28 and J usage is TRBJ1-6, with 7 positions matching TRBD1. There are 15 residues in the CDR3. The germline CDR1 and CDR2 sequences are MDHEN and SYDVKM. The V gene end was trimmed by 6 bases and the J gene end by 5 bases; junction bases not matched to a gene: 7. CDR3 protein: CASSAGDRNNSPLHF. The CDR3 bases are TGTGCCAGCAGCGCCGGGGACAGAAATAATTCACCCCTCCACTTT.

The chain combines TRBV19 with TRBJ2-5; no clear D. CDR3 length equals 13 residues. Germline V gene data show CDR1 as LNHDA and CDR2 as SQIVND (reference sequence). Trimming cost V 6 bases and J 5 bases, with 13 bases left between them. The CDR3 bases are TGTGCCAGTAGATATACCGGTGCGGAGACCCAGTACTTC. Protein: CASRYTGAETQYF.

V usage is TRBV7-9 and J usage is TRBJ2-3, with TRBD1 matching 8 bases. CDR3 length: 15 amino acids. The junction had 10 bases not matched to a gene; V was cut back by 5 bases and J by 6 bases. Germline V CDR1 and CDR2: SEHNR, FQNEAQ (reference sequence). CDR3 protein: CASSLGTGSVDTQYF. CDR3 nucleotide sequence: TGTGCCAGCAGCCTGGGGACAGGTAGTGTCGATACGCAGTATTTT.

This clone was seen only once. This chain uses TRBV10-3 with TRBJ1-1, with D maybe TRBD1 (6 bases). The germline CDR1 and CDR2 sequences are ENHRY and SYGVKD. The CDR3 covers 12 residues. V lost 3 bases and J lost 6, with 8 bases in between. CDR3 bases: TGTGCCATCAGTGAAAGGGGGGCTGAAGCTTTCTTT. This gives the protein CAISERGAEAFF.

This chain uses TRBV6-5 with TRBJ1-4; TRBD1 aligns across 9 bases. This CDR3 is 13 amino acids long. The V segment lost 7 bases and the J segment 8 bases; nucleotides outside the gene matches: 5. Germline values: CDR1 MNHEY, CDR2 SVGAGI. The CDR3 is CASNSGTGEKLFF. CDR3 DNA: TGTGCCAGCAATTCCGGGACAGGGGAAAAACTGTTTTTT.

The rearrangement joins TRBV27 to TRBJ1-1; D remains unclear. The ends were cut back, 1 base at V and 1 base at J, with 13 bases in the middle. The CDR3 consists of 16 residues. Germline CDR1 and CDR2: MNHEY and SMNVEV (reference sequence). CDR3 sequence (DNA): TGTGCCAGCAGTTTATTGGGATCGGGGAGGAACACTGAAGCTTTCTTT. This sequence encodes CASSLLGSGRNTEAFF.

This clone has a single count. V gene TRBV24-1 combines with J gene TRBJ1-5; 7 nucleotides align to TRBD1. CDR1 is KGHDR, CDR2 SFDVKD, per germline. The CDR3 is 15 residues long. V lost 5 bases and J lost 2; bases outside the gene matches: 5. The CDR3 protein is CATSVGGTGNQPQHF. The CDR3 DNA reads as TGTGCCACCAGTGTAGGGGGCACGGGCAATCAGCCCCAGCATTTT.

CDR3 sequence: CASSLPRSSYNEQFF. The CDR3 DNA sequence: TGTGCCAGCAGCTTACCCAGGAGCTCCTACAATGAGCAGTTCTTC. The rearrangement links TRBV7-9 to TRBJ2-1; D not certain. The CDR3 covers 15 residues. Trimming took 2 bases from V and 0 from J, leaving 8 bases between them. The V gene's germline CDR1 is SEHNR and CDR2 FQNEAQ (reference sequence).

V and J are TRBV11-3 and TRBJ2-3, with 8 bases that match TRBD2. The CDR3 sequence is 16 residues long. V shed 1 base, J shed 2 bases, and the junction held 5 bases outside the gene matches. Germline V gene lookup returns CDR1 SGHNT and CDR2 YENEEA. CDR3 residues: CASSLGIAGFTDTQYF. CDR3 bases: TGTGCCAGCAGCTTAGGTATAGCGGGGTTCACAGATACGCAGTATTTT.

The sample holds a few counts of this clone. J is TRBJ1-3 and V is TRBV27; D gene unclear. The CDR3 is 14 amino acids. Germline V gives CDR1 MNHEY, CDR2 SMNVEV (reference sequence). The V and J ends lost 5 bases and 1 base respectively, with 9 bases between them. Here the CDR3 DNA reads TGTGCCAGCAGTCCTCTGGGGTCTGGAAACACCATATATTTT. Residues: CASSPLGSGNTIYF.

The chain joins TRBV7-9 to TRBJ1-1, with 7 bases fitting TRBD1. This CDR3 spans 16 amino acids. V was clipped by 9 bases and J by 0 bases; unmatched bases: 13. Germline CDR1 is SEHNR and CDR2 is FQNEAQ (reference sequence). CDR3 residues: CASRRTDRALNTEAFF. The DNA of the CDR3 is TGTGCCAGTAGAAGAACCGACAGGGCCCTGAACACTGAAGCTTTCTTT.

The chain is built from TRBV30 and TRBJ2-3, with D possibly matching TRBD2 (6 bases). The CDR3 length is 17 residues. V lost 0 bases, J lost 0 bases, and 16 bases lay in between. Germline CDR1 reads GTSNPN; CDR2 reads SVGIG (reference sequence). The CDR3 region is CAWSVGLSSVSTDTQYF. The CDR3 DNA reads TGTGCCTGGAGTGTAGGGCTATCTAGCGTAAGCACAGATACGCAGTATTTT.

The chain links TRBV19 to TRBJ2-3; maybe TRBD1 (6 bases). V lost 6 bases to trimming and J lost 4 bases, with 14 bases between them. Germline CDR1 LNHDA, CDR2 SQIVND (reference sequence). The CDR3 is 14 residues long. CDR3 DNA: TGTGCCAGTAGGCTTGGGGGCTTAGCAGATACGCAGTATTTT. Residues: CASRLGGLADTQYF.

The chain has TRBV7-9 and TRBJ2-1; D ambiguous. Per germline, CDR1 SEHNR and CDR2 FQNEAQ (reference sequence). V shed 4 bases and J shed 4 bases, with 8 bases lying between them. CDR3 length equals 13 residues. The CDR3 sequence is CASSSTAYNEQFF. The DNA for the CDR3 is TGTGCCAGCAGCTCCACCGCTTACAATGAGCAGTTCTTC. The full variable domain, completed using reference TRBV7-9 and TRBJ2-1, is DTGVSQNPRHKITKRGQNVTFRCDPISEHNRLYWYRQTLGQGPEFLTYFQNEAQLEKSRLLSDRFSAERPKGSFSTLEIQRTEQGDSAMYLCASSSTAYNEQFFGPGTRLTVL.

This clone was counted a single time. The chain joins TRBV28 to TRBJ2-5; 9 nucleotides agree with TRBD2. The CDR3 sequence is 17 residues long. Germline V gene data show CDR1 as MDHEN and CDR2 as SYDVKM. The V and J ends lost 6 bases and 5 bases, in that order; junction bases with no gene match: 16. CDR3 in DNA: TGTGCCAGCAGCCTGAGTCTAGCGGGAATAGAGGCGGAGACCCAGTACTTC. This codes for CASSLSLAGIEAETQYF.

The rearrangement joins TRBV7-9 to TRBJ2-1, with a weak D call TRBD1 (6 bases). The V gene's germline CDR1 is SEHNR and CDR2 FQNEAQ (reference sequence). Trimming cost V 1 base and J 3 bases, with 16 bases left between them. This CDR3 is 17 amino acids long. CDR3: CASSLGYQGTYYNEQFF. The CDR3 DNA is TGTGCCAGCAGCTTAGGCTACCAGGGGACCTACTACAATGAGCAGTTCTTC.

The CDR3: CASSGGPVVEKLFF. CDR3 sequence (DNA): TGTGCCAGCAGTGGGGGTCCCGTCGTTGAAAAACTGTTTTTT. The chain employs TRBV5-4 and TRBJ1-4, with D perhaps TRBD1 (5 bases). CDR3 length equals 14 residues. V was pared by 5 bases and J by 7 bases, with 15 bases between. Germline values: CDR1 SGHNT, CDR2 YYREEE (reference sequence).

The chain employs TRBV11-3 and TRBJ2-2, with 10 bases fitting TRBD1. J gave up 6 bases and V 5 bases, and 9 bases lay outside the gene matches. The CDR3 spans 16 residues. Germline lookup yields CDR1 SGHNT and CDR2 YENEEA. The CDR3 sequence is CASSDVAGQGAGELFF. The CDR3, as DNA: TGTGCCAGCAGCGACGTGGCCGGACAGGGGGCCGGGGAGCTGTTTTTT.

V gene TRBV6-4 combines with J gene TRBJ2-1; 14 nucleotides align to TRBD2. J was trimmed by 8 bases and V by 5 bases; bases with no gene match: 5. CDR1 MRHNA and CDR2 SNTAGT come from the germline V gene. The CDR3 runs 15 residues. The chain's CDR3 is CASSPGLAGGDEQFF. DNA of the CDR3: TGTGCCAGCAGTCCTGGACTAGCGGGAGGAGATGAGCAGTTCTTC.

The chain joins TRBV24-1 to TRBJ1-5; D is perhaps TRBD1 (5 bases). Germline-derived CDR1 and CDR2 are KGHDR and SFDVKD. Trimming took off 6 bases at V and 3 bases at J, with 11 bases between the two ends. The CDR3 extends over 14 amino acids. The CDR3 loop is CATSSGQINQPQHF. CDR3 nucleotides: TGTGCCACCAGTTCGGGGCAGATCAATCAGCCCCAGCATTTT.

This clone was detected a few times. This rearrangement joins TRBV5-8 to TRBJ1-5; D not certain. Germline CDR1 and CDR2: SGHTS and YDEGEE. Trimming shortened V by 2 bases and J by 7 bases, and 25 bases separated the two germline ends. This CDR3 has 18 residues. The CDR3 DNA reads TGTGCCAGCAGCTTTTACTGGGAGGAAAACTTGGGTCGCCAGCCCCAGCATTTT. This gives the protein CASSFYWEENLGRQPQHF.

The chain is built from TRBV27 and TRBJ1-5, with D possibly TRBD1 on 5 matching bases. The CDR3 is 12 residues long. Germline CDR1 and CDR2: MNHEY and SMNVEV (reference sequence). V was trimmed by 4 bases and J by 9 bases, leaving 10 bases between them. This CDR3 reads CASSSRQGPQHF. CDR3 sequence (DNA): TGTGCCAGCAGTTCCCGTCAGGGGCCCCAGCATTTT.

The CDR3 reads CASSLSHSDTQYF. The CDR3 coding sequence is TGTGCCAGCAGCTTATCTCATTCAGATACGCAGTATTTT. The chain uses TRBV5-5 and TRBJ2-3; D is unclear. This CDR3 spans 13 amino acids. Germline lookup yields CDR1 SGHKS and CDR2 YYEKEE (reference sequence). Trimming took 2 bases from V and 4 from J, leaving 8 bases between them.

The chain links TRBV24-1 to TRBJ1-5; tentative D call: TRBD1 (5 bases). Per germline, CDR1 KGHDR and CDR2 SFDVKD. Trimming stripped 4 bases from V and 1 base from J, with 10 bases between. The CDR3 runs 15 residues. The CDR3 is CATSEGGRSNQPQHF. CDR3 DNA: TGTGCCACCAGTGAGGGGGGTAGGAGCAATCAGCCCCAGCATTTT.